This T cell receptor (beta chain) was recorded in a study of graft-versus-host responses after intestinal transplantation. Across the whole study: Grafts that recipients had were multivisceral, liver-intestinal, or isolated intestinal transplants.

A remark on this clone: The antigen is unknown.

The repertoire was sequenced with immunoSEQ multiplex PCR; TCRdb's copy has only in-frame clones and lacks some. Among roughly 97,000 clones, roughly 87% were seen once, and the ten largest hold approximately 0.88%. The CDR3 is 14 residues long. Germline V lookup: CDR1 LGHNA, CDR2 YNFKEQ. The V and J ends lost 0 bases and 5 bases respectively, with 8 bases between them. Here the sequenced sample was unstimulated CD4+ T cells sorted from spleen or lymph node cells, taken before intestinal transplant. The chain joins TRBV4-2 to TRBJ2-1, with D perhaps matching TRBD2 (5 bases). This TCR was sampled from a human donor who received an intestinal transplant. The CDR3 sequence: CASSQEEEDNEQFF. Written as DNA, the CDR3 is TGTGCCAGCAGCCAAGAGGAGGAGGACAATGAGCAGTTCTTC.